The T cell receptor (beta chain) described here comes from a study of CD8+CD57+ T cells in acquired aplastic anemia. Broader study findings: Overlap between patients and controls comprised twenty-nine CD8+ CDR3 sequences. CD8+ Simpson's diversity showed no significant patient-control difference.

This clonotype was detected once. The antigen remains unidentified. Genomic DNA acted as the template from which TCR beta VDJ combination and CDR3 sequence profiling were carried out. TCRdb processed the reads anew with MiXCR; each CDR3 protein has one entry. The sample shows about 190,000 distinct CDR3 sequences, approximately 52% of them seen only once. This CDR3 comprises 16 residues. After removal of 4 bases from V and 3 bases from J, the junction contained 10 bases not matched to a gene. Germline CDR1 is SGHNT and CDR2 is YYREEE (reference sequence). Specimen: sorted CD4+, CD8+, or CD8+CD57+ T cells (not recorded which) from PBMCs. The chain combines TRBV5-4 with TRBJ2-5; 9 nucleotides agree with TRBD1. The receptor was isolated from a human donor in good health, serving as a control. The DNA of the CDR3 is TGTGCCAGCAGCCAGAACGCGGGACAGGGCGAAGAGACCCAGTACTTC. Its protein product is CASSQNAGQGEETQYF.